Below, 5 T cell receptor beta chains from the same sample are listed, as sequenced in a study of shared clonotypes between healthy human individuals. The table came from immunoSEQ multiplex PCR; TCRdb's copy has only in-frame clones and leaves some out. Among 470,000 or so clones listed, 81% were seen once. Sequenced material: PBMCs. The receptors here all came from a woman aged 40 to 50 in good health. Some clones in this sample may be carry-over from other donors' samples.

The chain employs TRBV28 and TRBJ2-4; D gene unclear. CDR3 length equals 15 residues. Germline V gene lookup returns CDR1 MDHEN and CDR2 SYDVKM. V was trimmed by 2 bases and J by 0 bases, leaving 8 bases between them. The CDR3 DNA sequence: TGTGCCAGCAGTTTAGGAAAGCTAGCCAAAAACATTCAGTACTTC. This sequence encodes CASSLGKLAKNIQYF.

The V call is TRBV9, the J call TRBJ2-1; D unresolved. Trimming took 4 bases from V and 9 from J, leaving 20 bases between them. There are 15 residues in the CDR3. Germline V gene lookup returns CDR1 SGDLS and CDR2 YYNGEE. The CDR3 region is CASSPRPDSVAEQFF. The CDR3 coding sequence is TGTGCCAGCAGCCCCCGACCTGACTCCGTCGCTGAGCAGTTCTTC.

With respect to this clone: The sample has other DNA sequences that encode this CDR3 too. The genes are TRBV7-2 and TRBJ2-7; 10 nucleotides agree with TRBD2. This CDR3 region has 15 residues. V shed 1 base, J shed 0 bases, and the junction held 0 bases outside the gene matches. CDR1 SGHTA and CDR2 FQGNSA come from the germline V gene. CDR3 sequence reads: CASSLVAGGSYEQYF. The CDR3 coding sequence is TGTGCCAGCAGCTTAGTAGCGGGAGGCTCCTACGAGCAGTACTTC.

For this clone: With a far larger clone one base away, a read error is the likely cause. The CDR3, as DNA: TGCGCCAGCGGGCCGGAGAGGGCTTACGGGCAGTACTTC. It codes for CASGPERAYGQYF. V and J are TRBV5-1 and TRBJ2-7; D is perhaps TRBD2 (5 bases). The germline V gene encodes CDR1 SGHRS and CDR2 YFSETQ. The CDR3 length is 13 residues.

The V call is TRBV4-2, the J call TRBJ2-7; D ambiguous. This CDR3 contains 14 residues. The V end lost 1 base, the J end lost 2 bases, and 9 bases lay between the germline ends. In germline, CDR1 is LGHNA, CDR2 YNFKEQ. The DNA of the CDR3 is TGTGCCAGCAGCCAAGGGTGGACGGCCTACGAGCAGTACTTC. Protein product: CASSQGWTAYEQYF.